The subject of this entry is one T cell receptor (beta chain). This specimen comes from a study of cytomegalovirus exposure and HLA in healthy donors. CDR1 and CDR2 (germline): LNHDA, SQIVND (reference sequence). This CDR3 has 14 residues. J gave up 4 bases and V 10 bases, and 7 bases lay outside the gene matches. The protocol was immunoSEQ multiplex PCR, while the TCRdb copy is restricted to in-frame clones and leaves out a portion. The sample has tens of thousands of clones; 90% to 95% are singletons. The sample was PBMCs. The chain links TRBV19 to TRBJ2-5, with 12 bases aligning to TRBD2. The TCR sequence derives from a man in his late teens or twenties in good health and CMV-seronegative. The CDR3 spells CATAPGLAGETQYF. The CDR3 region has the DNA TGTGCCACCGCACCGGGACTAGCGGGAGAGACCCAGTACTTC.